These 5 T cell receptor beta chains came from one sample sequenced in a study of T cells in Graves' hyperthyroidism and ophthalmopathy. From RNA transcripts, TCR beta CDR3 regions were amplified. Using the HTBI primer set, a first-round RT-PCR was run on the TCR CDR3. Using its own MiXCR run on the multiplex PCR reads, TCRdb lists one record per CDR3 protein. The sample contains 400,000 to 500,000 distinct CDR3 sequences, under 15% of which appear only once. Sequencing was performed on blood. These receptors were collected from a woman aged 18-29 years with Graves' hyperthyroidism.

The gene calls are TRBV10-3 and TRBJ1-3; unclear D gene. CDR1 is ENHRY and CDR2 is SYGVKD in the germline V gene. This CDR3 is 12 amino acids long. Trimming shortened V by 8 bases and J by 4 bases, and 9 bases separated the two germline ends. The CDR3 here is CAIGPGGNTIYF. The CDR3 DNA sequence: TGTGCCATCGGGCCGGGAGGAAACACCATATATTTT.

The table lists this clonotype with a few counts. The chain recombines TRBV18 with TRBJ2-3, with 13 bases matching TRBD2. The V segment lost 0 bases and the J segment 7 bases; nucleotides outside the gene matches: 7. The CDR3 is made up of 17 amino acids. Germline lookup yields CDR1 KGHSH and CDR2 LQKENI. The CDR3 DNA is TGTGCCAGCTCACCACCGGGACTAGCGGGACAGTTCAATACGCAGTATTTT. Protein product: CASSPPGLAGQFNTQYF.

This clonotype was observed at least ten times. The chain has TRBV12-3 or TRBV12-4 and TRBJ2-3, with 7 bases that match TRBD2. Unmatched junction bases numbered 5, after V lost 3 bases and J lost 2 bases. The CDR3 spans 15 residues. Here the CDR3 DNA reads TGTGCCAGCAGTTTTGAACGGGACTACACAGATACGCAGTATTTT. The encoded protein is CASSFERDYTDTQYF.

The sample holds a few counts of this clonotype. The CDR3 is CASSQKGQGAGTQYF. The CDR3 nucleotides are TGTGCCAGCAGCCAAAAGGGACAGGGGGCGGGGACCCAGTACTTC. The chain employs TRBV4-2 and TRBJ2-5, with 12 nucleotides matching TRBD1. From germline, CDR1 is LGHNA and CDR2 YNFKEQ. The CDR3 is 15 residues long. The V gene end was trimmed by 2 bases and the J gene end by 7 bases; junction bases not matched to a gene: 5.

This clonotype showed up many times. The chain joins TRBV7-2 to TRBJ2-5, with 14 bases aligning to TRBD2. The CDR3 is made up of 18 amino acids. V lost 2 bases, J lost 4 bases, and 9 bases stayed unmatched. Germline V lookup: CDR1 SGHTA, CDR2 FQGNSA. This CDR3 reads CASSLPGTSGSIGETQYF. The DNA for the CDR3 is TGTGCCAGCAGCTTACCCGGGACTAGCGGGAGTATCGGAGAGACCCAGTACTTC.